This entry features one TCR beta chain sequence. Its antigen is still unknown. This sample stems from a study of T cells after yellow fever vaccination. General observations from the study: Abundant clonotypes from the bulk population could get into FACS-sorted repertoires as contaminants.

TCRdb called the 5' RACE reads again in MiXCR, with one record for every CDR3 protein. The table includes a few hundred thousand distinct CDR3 sequences, approximately 6.7% detected once. With V trimmed by 5 bases and J by 2 bases, 11 bases remained unmatched. The CDR3 sequence is 16 residues long. Germline-derived CDR1 and CDR2 are MNHEY and SVGEGT. The specimen comprised CD4+ T cells sorted from PBMCs, sampled on the day of the yellow fever booster vaccination. The V call is TRBV6-2 or TRBV6-3, the J call TRBJ2-7, with 8 bases lining up with TRBD2. The origin of this receptor is a man aged 30 to 39 who received the YFV17D yellow fever vaccine. CDR3 sequence: CASSPNLSGSTYEQYF. Written as DNA, the CDR3 is TGTGCCAGCAGTCCCAACTTAAGCGGGAGTACCTACGAGCAGTACTTC.